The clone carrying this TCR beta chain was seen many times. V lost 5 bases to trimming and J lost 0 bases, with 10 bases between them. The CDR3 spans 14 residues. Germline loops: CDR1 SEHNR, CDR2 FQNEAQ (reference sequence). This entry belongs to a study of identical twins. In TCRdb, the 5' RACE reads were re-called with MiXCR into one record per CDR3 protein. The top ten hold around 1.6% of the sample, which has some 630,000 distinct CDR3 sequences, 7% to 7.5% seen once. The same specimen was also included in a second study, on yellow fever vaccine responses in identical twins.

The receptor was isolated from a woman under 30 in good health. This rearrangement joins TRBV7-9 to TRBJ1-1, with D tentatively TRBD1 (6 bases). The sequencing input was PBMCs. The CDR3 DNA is TGTGCCAGCAGCCCCCGGGACATGAACACTGAAGCTTTCTTT. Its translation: CASSPRDMNTEAFF.